A single sample is the source of the 24 T cell receptor beta chains below, sequenced in a study of T cells in Graves' hyperthyroidism and ophthalmopathy. It was RNA transcripts that yielded the amplified TCR beta CDR3 regions. The HTBI set primed first-round TCR CDR3 RT-PCR. TCRdb recomputed calls from the multiplex PCR reads with MiXCR, one row per CDR3 protein. The sample shows about 840,000 distinct CDR3 sequences, 35% to 40% of them seen only once. Source material: blood. These TCRs come from a man younger than 35 with Graves' hyperthyroidism.

This clonotype was picked up a small number of times. This rearrangement joins TRBV19 to TRBJ2-7; the match to TRBD2 covers 12 bases. The germline V gene encodes CDR1 LNHDA and CDR2 SQIVND (reference sequence). V was clipped by 4 bases and J by 0 bases; unmatched bases: 7. The CDR3 is 17 residues long. The CDR3 DNA reads TGTGCCAGTAGTAGCGGGACTAGCGGGCGAAGCTCCTACGAGCAGTACTTC. Its translation is CASSSGTSGRSSYEQYF.

The chain couples TRBV29-1 to TRBJ2-7, with 8 nucleotides matching TRBD1. The CDR3 covers 13 residues. The ends lost 8 bases at V and 6 bases at J; junction bases unmatched: 12. Germline loops: CDR1 SQVTM, CDR2 ANQGSEA. CDR3 region: CSLDVRTGFEQYF. The CDR3, as DNA: TGCAGCTTGGACGTGAGGACAGGGTTCGAGCAGTACTTC.

V gene TRBV6-1 combines with J gene TRBJ1-3; D call uncertain. From germline, CDR1 is MNHNS and CDR2 SASEGT. Trimming left V 6 bases short and J 5 bases short, with 11 bases between. This CDR3 spans 13 amino acids. Here the CDR3 DNA reads TGTGCCAGCAGGTGGACGGGAAGAAACACCATATATTTT. Translating it yields CASRWTGRNTIYF.

Points on this clonotype: The junction departs from germline at one end; a sequencing error may be responsible. The chain links TRBV10-3 to TRBJ2-7, with D perhaps given as TRBD1 or TRBD2 (7 bases each). This CDR3 contains 15 residues. Germline CDR1 is ENHRY and CDR2 is SYGVKD. The CDR3 bases are TGTGCCAGCAGTTACCCAGCGGGGACAGCCTACGAGCAGTACTTC. This codes for CASSYPAGTAYEQYF.

This chain connects TRBV25-1 to TRBJ1-6; no clear D gene. Germline CDR1 is MGHDK and CDR2 is SYGVNS. This CDR3 contains 15 residues. The V end lost 8 bases, the J end lost 4 bases, and 15 bases lay between the germline ends. CDR3 nucleotides: TGTGCCAGCTTACTGTTAAGGACTTATAATTCACCCCTCCACTTT. This translates into CASLLLRTYNSPLHF.

This rearrangement joins TRBV2 to TRBJ1-5; D possibly corresponds to TRBD1 (5 bases). V dropped 4 bases and J dropped 4 bases, with 14 bases sitting between them. The length of the CDR3 is 15 residues. CDR1 SNHLY and CDR2 FYNNEI come from the germline V gene. In DNA form, the CDR3 reads TGTGCCAGCAGTGGACTAAGGGGTAGTAATCAGCCCCAGCATTTT. Protein product: CASSGLRGSNQPQHF.

V and J are TRBV4-3 and TRBJ1-5; 11 bases map to TRBD1. Germline CDR1 is LGHNA and CDR2 is YSLEER. The V segment lost 1 base and the J segment 2 bases; nucleotides outside the gene matches: 1. This CDR3 region has 16 residues. The CDR3 DNA reads as TGCGCCAGCAGCCAAGTGGGACAGGGGGGCAATCAGCCCCAGCATTTT. Its protein product is CASSQVGQGGNQPQHF.

The chain is built from TRBV15 and TRBJ1-2; no reliable D call. V lost 3 bases and J 4 bases, leaving 18 bases between the germline ends. The CDR3 covers 16 residues. Germline lookup yields CDR1 LNHNV and CDR2 YYDKDF (reference sequence). CDR3 DNA: TGTGCCACCAGCAGGAGGACGGCCAAAAGGATCTATGGCTACACCTTC. This translates into CATSRRTAKRIYGYTF.

The rearrangement uses TRBV5-5 and TRBJ2-7, with 9 positions matching TRBD1. CDR1 is SGHKS and CDR2 is YYEKEE in the germline V gene (reference sequence). Trimming took 3 bases from V and 3 from J; bases not matched to a gene: 4. The CDR3 totals 14 residues. The CDR3 is CASSSTGGIYEQYF. CDR3 coding DNA: TGTGCCAGCAGCTCGACAGGGGGGATCTACGAGCAGTACTTC.

This clonotype was recorded once. The chain has TRBV7-9 and TRBJ2-7, with TRBD1 matching 7 bases. Germline loops: CDR1 SEHNR, CDR2 FQNEAQ (reference sequence). Trimming removed 11 bases from V and 1 base from J; junction bases left unmatched: 8. CDR3 length: 13 residues. The CDR3 sequence is CAWNRQGSYEQYF. As DNA, the CDR3 is TGTGCCTGGAACCGACAGGGTTCCTACGAGCAGTACTTC.

This clonotype appeared a few times. The chain couples TRBV7-9 to TRBJ1-2; D remains unclear. V lost 5 bases and J lost 1, with 20 bases in between. This CDR3 comprises 17 residues. Germline V gene data show CDR1 as SEHNR and CDR2 as FQNEAQ (reference sequence). CDR3 amino acids: CASSQDRAGGRNYGYTF. CDR3 in DNA: TGTGCCAGCAGCCAAGATCGAGCAGGAGGCCGTAACTATGGCTACACCTTC. Full variable domain (remainder filled in from reference TRBV7-9 and TRBJ1-2): DTGVSQNPRHKITKRGQNVTFRCDPISEHNRLYWYRQTLGQGPEFLTYFQNEAQLEKSRLLSDRFSAERPKGSFSTLEIQRTEQGDSAMYLCASSQDRAGGRNYGYTFGSGTRLTVV.

V usage is TRBV10-3 and J usage is TRBJ1-2, with 8 bases matching TRBD1. The V gene end was trimmed by 10 bases and the J gene end by 7 bases; junction bases not matched to a gene: 17. The germline V gene has CDR1 ENHRY and CDR2 SYGVKD. The CDR3 totals 15 residues. In DNA, the CDR3 is TGTGCCAGCAGCTCGGGACAGGCTCCAGGCCGTGGCTACACCTTC. Its protein is CASSSGQAPGRGYTF.

The chain uses TRBV12-5 and TRBJ2-5; unclear D gene. The V and J ends lost 3 bases and 5 bases respectively, with 7 bases between them. CDR1 and CDR2 from the germline V gene are LGHNT and FRNRAP. The CDR3 extends over 12 amino acids. The DNA for the CDR3 is TGTGCTAGTGGTTTTCCCGGGGAGACCCAGTACTTC. It specifies CASGFPGETQYF.

The chain joins TRBV9 to TRBJ1-6, with D tentatively TRBD1 (5 bases). Trimming shortened V by 4 bases and J by 0 bases, and 23 bases separated the two germline ends. The CDR3 sequence is 20 residues long. The V gene's germline CDR1 is SGDLS and CDR2 YYNGEE. The DNA for the CDR3 is TGTGCCAGCAGCCCCGATCCGGGGGACGGCAAGAGCTCCTATAATTCACCCCTCCACTTT. Amino acid sequence: CASSPDPGDGKSSYNSPLHF.

The DNA of the CDR3 is TGTGCCAGCAGCCTTGTCAAAGGGGGTAATTCACCCCTCCACTTT. Residues: CASSLVKGGNSPLHF. The V and J genes are TRBV14 and TRBJ1-6; D is perhaps TRBD1 (6 bases). This CDR3 is 15 amino acids long. V was shortened by 4 bases and J by 6 bases, with 13 bases between the two germline ends. The germline V gene has CDR1 SGHDN and CDR2 FVKESK.

The genes are TRBV25-1 and TRBJ2-7; 7 bases are shared with TRBD1. The CDR3 runs to 14 residues. Losses at the gene ends were 5 bases for V and 5 bases for J; bases not matched to a gene: 9. Germline V CDR1 and CDR2: MGHDK, SYGVNS. Here the CDR3 DNA reads TGTGCCAGCAGTTTCACAGGGGTAGGAAACGAGCAGTACTTC. Translation: CASSFTGVGNEQYF.

J is TRBJ2-5 and V is TRBV9; D is possibly TRBD1 or TRBD2 (5 bases each). The tail of the sequence fits TRBJ2-7 better, so the J call may be wrong. CDR1 is SGDLS, CDR2 YYNGEE, per germline. The CDR3 has 14 residues. CDR3 protein: CASSSRDDSYEQYF. As DNA, the CDR3 is TGTGCCAGCAGCTCTCGGGACGACTCCTACGAGCAGTACTTC.

The chain has TRBV29-1 and TRBJ2-7; 9 bases are shared with TRBD2. The CDR3 length is 12 residues. The V gene end was trimmed by 6 bases and the J gene end by 7 bases; junction bases not matched to a gene: 7. Germline CDR1 and CDR2: SQVTM and ANQGSEA. CDR3 amino acids: CSVVAGDGEQYF. As DNA, the CDR3 is TGCAGCGTGGTAGCGGGGGATGGGGAGCAGTACTTC.

A note on this clonotype: A much larger clone sits a single nucleotide away, making a read error possible. This rearrangement joins TRBV9 to TRBJ1-1; D is unresolved. Looked up from germline, CDR1 is SGDLS and CDR2 is YYNGEE. V gave up 6 bases and J gave up 5 bases, with 11 bases separating them. The CDR3 totals 12 residues. CDR3: CASNFGRTEAFF. In DNA, the CDR3 is TGTGCCAGCAACTTCGGACGGACTGAAGCTTTCTTT.

V is TRBV24-1 and J is TRBJ2-7; TRBD1 agrees at 7 bases. V shed 11 bases, J shed 3 bases, and the junction held 12 bases outside the gene matches. The CDR3 is 14 amino acids. CDR1 is KGHDR and CDR2 is SFDVKD in the germline V gene. The CDR3 bases are TGTGCCAGCACCCGGACAGGCCCGGGCTACGAGCAGTACTTC. This codes for CASTRTGPGYEQYF.

This clonotype was observed a handful of times. V is TRBV7-2 and J is TRBJ2-7, with D maybe TRBD1 (6 bases). In germline, CDR1 is SGHTA, CDR2 FQGNSA. Trimming removed 5 bases at V and 6 bases at J, with 20 bases between. CDR3 length equals 15 residues. The CDR3 nucleotides read TGTGCCAGCAGCCCTTGGGACAATTTGGATGGCGAGCAGTACTTC. Its protein product is CASSPWDNLDGEQYF.

The rearrangement links TRBV4-1 to TRBJ1-6; D ambiguous. The ends were cut back, 3 bases at V and 4 bases at J, with 13 bases in the middle. The germline V gene has CDR1 MGHRA and CDR2 YSYEKL. The CDR3 loop spans 16 amino acids. The CDR3 is CASSQRVTVYNSPLHF. DNA of the CDR3: TGCGCCAGCAGCCAGAGGGTGACTGTTTATAATTCACCCCTCCACTTT.

Concerning this clonotype: The junction departs from germline at one end; a sequencing error may be responsible. This sequence joins TRBV9 and TRBJ2-7, with D possibly TRBD2 on 5 matching bases. The germline gives CDR1 SGDLS, CDR2 YYNGEE. The CDR3 is 15 residues long. CDR3 in amino acids: CASNTPGVGIYEQYF. The CDR3 bases are TGCGCCAGCAACACTCCCGGGGTGGGAATCTACGAGCAGTACTTC.

There are many counts of this clonotype. This sequence joins TRBV19 and TRBJ1-5; 7 bases align to TRBD1. Germline assignment: CDR1 LNHDA and CDR2 SQIVND (reference sequence). The CDR3 runs to 13 residues. V was clipped by 5 bases and J by 6 bases; unmatched bases: 4. The CDR3 DNA is TGTGCCAGTAGTCAGGGGGGGCCTCAGCCCCAGCATTTT. It codes for CASSQGGPQPQHF.